The clone carrying this T cell receptor (beta chain) was recorded a few times. The antigen is unknown. This entry belongs to a study of T-cell reconstitution after alpha-beta-depleted transplantation in children. Broader study findings: The authors attributed T-cell counts and diversity one year after transplant mostly to newly produced T cells.

Unique molecular identifiers were incorporated during preparation of the TCRbeta library. TCRdb ran MiXCR on the PCR reads and lists one entry per CDR3 protein. The sample yields about 200,000 distinct CDR3 sequences, around 9.2% seen once. The V gene lost 6 bases and the J gene lost 7 bases, with 16 bases spanning the gap. The CDR3 extends over 14 amino acids. The V gene's germline CDR1 is KGHSH and CDR2 LQKENI. This TCR came from a male patient between 2 and 10 years old who had a stem cell transplant for acute myeloid leukemia, so the T cells may come from the graft donor. V is TRBV18 and J is TRBJ2-1; D ambiguous. The source was PBMCs, mostly from graft donor cells, collected 360 days after TCRalphabeta/CD19-depleted stem cell transplant. The CDR3 coding sequence is TGTGCCAGCTCCCCATGGGGATTTTGGAATGAGCAGTTCTTC. Its protein product is CASSPWGFWNEQFF.